These 11 T cell receptor beta chains were sequenced from one sample in a study of T-cell memory formation after mild COVID-19. TCRdb recomputed calls from the 5' RACE reads with MiXCR, one row per CDR3 protein. The repertoire includes around 300,000 distinct CDR3 sequences, roughly 13% of them detected once, and about 20% sits in the top ten. The sequenced sample was PBMCs or a T cell subset sorted from them (not recorded which). These receptors were taken from a man between 18 and 29 years old who had mild COVID-19 (a few samples of this study predate the infection). Cell type and time point are not known.

The CDR3 sequence is CASSQDRGVNEQFF. The CDR3, as DNA: TGCGCCAGCAGCCAAGATCGGGGCGTCAATGAGCAGTTCTTC. This chain links TRBV4-3 with TRBJ2-1, with D tentatively TRBD1 or TRBD2 (5 bases each). The length of the CDR3 is 14 residues. Trimming pared 0 bases from V and 6 bases from J, leaving 9 bases between. CDR1 and CDR2 from the germline V gene are LGHNA and YSLEER.

This clonotype occurred many times. The rearrangement links TRBV25-1 to TRBJ2-5, with a weak D call TRBD2 (5 bases). The germline CDR1 and CDR2 sequences are MGHDK and SYGVNS. With 6 bases removed from V and 2 bases from J, the gap between germline ends came to 13 bases. This CDR3 is 14 amino acids long. CDR3 sequence (DNA): TGTGCCAGCAGCCATCCGAGCGGTCAAGAGACCCAGTACTTC. Translated: CASSHPSGQETQYF. The full variable domain, completed using reference TRBV25-1 and TRBJ2-5, is EADIYQTPRYLVIGTGKKITLECSQTMGHDKMYWYQQDPGMELHLIHYSYGVNSTEKGDLSSESTVSRIRTEHFPLTLESARPSHTSQYLCASSHPSGQETQYFGPGTRLLVL.

In this sample, this clonotype turned up a few times. V usage is TRBV5-1 and J usage is TRBJ2-6; maybe TRBD1 (6 bases). CDR1 SGHRS and CDR2 YFSETQ come from the germline V gene. The CDR3 has 16 amino acids. V lost 4 bases and J 2 bases, leaving 13 bases between the germline ends. For the CDR3, the DNA is TGCGCCAGCAGCAGTGAACAGGGAGCTGGGGCCAACGTCCTGACTTTC. It codes for CASSSEQGAGANVLTF.

J is TRBJ2-7 and V is TRBV20-1; no definite D call. The CDR3 extends over 16 amino acids. Germline CDR1 reads DFQATT; CDR2 reads SNEGSKA (reference sequence). V was clipped by 0 bases and J by 4 bases, with 19 bases between them. The CDR3 is CSARDSVGKGRYEQYF. The CDR3 nucleotides read TGCAGTGCTAGAGATAGTGTCGGAAAAGGACGATACGAGCAGTACTTC.

This clonotype was detected a few times. This sequence joins TRBV6-2 or TRBV6-3 and TRBJ1-1, with D possibly matching TRBD1 (6 bases). The CDR3 has 12 residues. V was clipped by 8 bases and J by 5 bases, with 12 bases between them. Germline V CDR1 and CDR2: MNHEY, SVGEGT. The CDR3 loop is CASAPGETEAFF. The CDR3 coding sequence is TGTGCCAGCGCGCCAGGGGAAACTGAAGCTTTCTTT.

The V call is TRBV5-1, the J call TRBJ1-1; 7 bases fit TRBD1. Trimming at V came to 6 bases and at J to 0 bases, leaving 8 bases not matched to a gene. Germline loops: CDR1 SGHRS, CDR2 YFSETQ. This CDR3 is 15 amino acids long. In DNA, the CDR3 is TGCGCCAGCACGCGACAGGGAGGTATGAACACTGAAGCTTTCTTT. Protein sequence: CASTRQGGMNTEAFF.

The V and J genes are TRBV11-3 and TRBJ2-1; D perhaps matches TRBD2 (5 bases). Per germline, CDR1 SGHNT and CDR2 YENEEA. CDR3 size: 14 residues. V was shortened by 2 bases and J by 4 bases, with 9 bases between the two germline ends. The CDR3 nucleotides read TGTGCCAGCAGCTTAACGGGAAGATACAATGAGCAGTTCTTC. Its translation is CASSLTGRYNEQFF.

This clonotype has only a few counts. The rearrangement uses TRBV7-2 and TRBJ2-1; TRBD2 matches 9 bases. Germline lookup yields CDR1 SGHTA and CDR2 FQGNSA. The CDR3 is 16 amino acids. After removal of 5 bases from V and 0 bases from J, the junction contained 5 bases not matched to a gene. CDR3 nucleotides: TGTGCCAGCAGCACTGATAGCGGGAGCTCCTACAATGAGCAGTTCTTC. As protein: CASSTDSGSSYNEQFF.

The chain links TRBV29-1 to TRBJ2-7, with 10 bases that match TRBD1. The CDR3 is 15 residues long. Germline CDR1 is SQVTM and CDR2 is ANQGSEA. V gave up 1 base and J gave up 5 bases; unmatched junction bases: 8. The CDR3 loop reads CSVEGRDRGLDEQYF. Here the CDR3 DNA reads TGCAGCGTTGAAGGCCGGGACAGGGGACTCGACGAGCAGTACTTC.

This clonotype came up many times. The chain joins TRBV12-3 or TRBV12-4 to TRBJ2-4, with a tentative D call TRBD2 (6 bases). The CDR3 loop spans 14 amino acids. The V and J ends lost 7 bases and 5 bases respectively, with 15 bases between them. The CDR3 DNA follows: TGTGCCAGCAACCCCGGTCGGAGGGAAAACATTCAGTACTTC. Its translation is CASNPGRRENIQYF.

This chain connects TRBV10-3 to TRBJ2-2, with 8 bases lining up with TRBD2. Germline trimming cut 4 bases from V and 5 bases from J; bases unmatched to any gene: 9. Looked up from germline, CDR1 is ENHRY and CDR2 is SYGVKD. The CDR3 consists of 16 residues. The CDR3 bases are TGTGCCATCAGTGTCACTTCGGGGGGGCGTACCGGGGAGCTGTTTTTT. It specifies CAISVTSGGRTGELFF.